This TCR beta chain was retrieved from a study of blood T cell repertoires in COVID-19. Study context: From the United States, Italy and Spain came samples of acute and convalescent COVID-19.

The CDR3 loop spans 15 amino acids. Germline values: CDR1 LGHDT, CDR2 YNNKEL (reference sequence). Trimming cost V 6 bases and J 2 bases, with 14 bases left between them. Assay: immunoSEQ multiplex PCR; the TCRdb copy retains only in-frame clones and omits some. The data show a few hundred thousand clones, with roughly 84% seen just once and roughly 2.3% held by the top ten. The sequenced sample consisted of peripheral blood. The chain has TRBV3-1 (or the pseudogene TRBV3-2) and TRBJ1-3; possibly TRBD1 for D (5 bases). This clonotype was obtained from a woman aged 60-75 years with acute or convalescent COVID-19. In nucleotides, the CDR3 is TGTGCCAGCAGTTTAACCGAAGGGGCTGGAAACACCATATATTTT. Protein sequence: CASSLTEGAGNTIYF.